The present entry profiles one T cell receptor (beta chain) with its context. The sample comes from a study of blood T cell repertoires in COVID-19. On the study more broadly: Both acute and convalescent COVID-19 samples were obtained from the United States, Italy and Spain. The analysed material was cDNA or gDNA that came from T cells, B-cell-depleted T cells, or PBMCs.

Patients of the Seattle cohort, enrolled during active infection, were followed longitudinally. V lost 1 base to trimming and J lost 6 bases, with 18 bases between them. The CDR3 sequence is 15 residues long. The germline CDR1 and CDR2 sequences are SQVTM and ANQGSEA. In the source study's methods: Reference gene primers were amplified, and this amplification served to estimate nucleated cell counts. Assay: immunoSEQ multiplex PCR; the TCRdb copy retains only in-frame clones and omits some. That table furnishes V, J and clone size, whereas the DNA furnished D and trimming. The table records around 270,000 clones, 91% of them present only once.

The specimen was peripheral blood. The rearrangement joins TRBV29-1 to TRBJ1-1; D may be TRBD1 (6 bases). This receptor was obtained from a person between 18 and 30 years old with COVID-19, enrolled during active disease. The CDR3 reads CSVEGGGGPGSEAFF. The CDR3 DNA follows: TGCAGCGTTGAAGGGGGAGGGGGACCTGGTTCTGAAGCTTTCTTT.